This T cell receptor (beta chain) was sequenced during a study of T cell clonotyping in hematopoietic cell transplantation. Overall study findings and caveats: Higher Inverse Simpson Index values in graft donor and pretransplant recipient predicted broader posttransplant TCR diversity. CD4 and CD8 repertoire contributions could not be separated without sorting. After transplant, recipient diversity fell while pathologically expanded clonotypes grew through day 180.

This table comes from immunoSEQ multiplex PCR, and its TCRdb copy is limited to in-frame clones, with some not included. Among 30,000 to 45,000 clones, 75% to 90% were seen once, and the ten largest hold almost 2%. This clone was detected once. The antigen is unknown. Germline loops: CDR1 MGHRA, CDR2 YSYEKL. The CDR3 extends over 13 amino acids. V lost 4 bases and J lost 4; bases outside the gene matches: 3. The sequence was collected from a woman between 40 and 50 years old in good health. Some clones in this sample may be carry-over from other donors' samples. The gene calls are TRBV4-1 and TRBJ2-7; 8 bases are a match to TRBD2. The source material was peripheral blood mononuclear cells. This chain's CDR3 is CASSPGLGYEQYF. The CDR3, as DNA: TGCGCCAGCAGCCCGGGACTAGGGTACGAGCAGTACTTC.